This is a list of T cell receptor beta chains from one sample in a study of T cells in Graves' hyperthyroidism and ophthalmopathy. MiXCR, run by TCRdb on the multiplex PCR reads, gives a single entry per CDR3 protein. The table has about 380,000 distinct CDR3 sequences, around 15% seen once. The material sequenced was blood. The receptors stem from a young woman with Graves' ophthalmopathy. Both conserved end residues are part of each CDR3. A D gene is named only where the DNA matches it firmly. Clone sizes are given selectively: once, few, many, or a class where the clone is expanded.

abundance	d_gene	v_gene	j_gene	CDR3aa	CDR3nt
few	TRBD1	TRBV24-1	TRBJ2-2	CATSEPGQGFGTGELFF	TGTGCCACCAGTGAACCGGGACAGGGGTTTGGCACCGGGGAGCTGTTTTTT
few	TRBD1	TRBV12-3/TRBV12-4	TRBJ2-7	CASSPGGPPYEQYF	TGTGCCAGCAGCCCAGGGGGCCCTCCCTACGAGCAGTACTTC
-	TRBD2	TRBV2	TRBJ2-7	CASNRLAGIEQYF	TGTGCCAGCAATAGACTAGCGGGGATCGAGCAGTACTTC
few	-	TRBV6-1	TRBJ1-1	CASRSLADTEAFF	TGTGCCAGCAGATCCTTGGCGGACACTGAAGCTTTCTTT
many	-	TRBV2	TRBJ1-4	CASSDNGQLNEKLFF	TGTGCCAGCAGTGATAATGGGCAGCTTAATGAAAAACTGTTTTTT
many	-	TRBV24-1	TRBJ2-2	CATSDLQRAGELFF	TGTGCCACCAGTGATTTGCAAAGGGCCGGGGAGCTGTTTTTT
many	-	TRBV5-6	TRBJ2-3	CASSLPRQISSTDTQYF	TGTGCCAGCAGCTTGCCTCGACAGATTTCTAGCACAGATACGCAGTATTTT
-	TRBD1	TRBV24-1	TRBJ2-3	CATQNMGQGTDTQYF	TGTGCCACCCAGAATATGGGACAGGGGACAGATACGCAGTATTTT
many	-	TRBV24-1	TRBJ2-2	CATSARDTGVTGELFF	TGTGCCACCAGTGCGCGAGACACGGGGGTCACCGGGGAGCTGTTTTTT
many	-	TRBV7-2	TRBJ2-7	CASSLAGVYEQYF	TGTGCCAGCAGCTTAGCGGGGGTCTACGAGCAGTACTTC
-	TRBD1	TRBV20-1	TRBJ2-1	CSARDDRENEQFF	TGCAGTGCTAGAGATGACAGGGAGAATGAGCAGTTCTTC
many	TRBD2	TRBV6-6	TRBJ2-1	CASSYVGGALYNEQFF	TGTGCCAGCAGTTACGTCGGGGGGGCTCTATACAATGAGCAGTTCTTC
many	-	TRBV7-9	TRBJ2-3	CASSEGRGGQSTDTQYF	TGTGCCAGCAGCGAAGGTAGAGGGGGGCAAAGCACAGATACGCAGTATTTT
many	TRBD2	TRBV9	TRBJ2-2	CASSPLAGGVTGELFF	TGTGCCAGCAGCCCCCTAGCGGGGGGGGTCACCGGGGAGCTGTTTTTT